The 23 T cell receptor beta chains listed next were all sequenced from one sample in a study of beta chain features in type 1 diabetes. No antigens are known for them. Since all of the isolated RNA was reverse transcribed, expressed TCRB transcripts were what got sequenced. The method was immunoSEQ multiplex PCR; TCRdb's version includes in-frame clones alone and lacks a portion of them. This sample carries 250,000 to 300,000 clones, roughly an eighth of them seen once, and the ten largest clones take 0.017%. Study results and caveats: Across all four CD4+ subsets, people with type 1 diabetes showed modestly shorter TCRB CDR3s.

Sequences were obtained from naive CD4+ T cells from blood. Receptors originate from a man younger than 45 with type 1 diabetes.

This clone was counted only a few times. The chain uses TRBV5-1 and TRBJ1-4, with a possible D match to TRBD1 (5 bases). The germline V gene encodes CDR1 SGHRS and CDR2 YFSETQ. Trimming took 0 bases from V and 5 from J, leaving 8 bases between them. This CDR3 region has 14 residues. For the CDR3, the DNA is TGCGCCAGCAGCTTGGGACAGAAAAATGAAAAACTGTTTTTT. This codes for CASSLGQKNEKLFF.

Details on this clone: Other nucleotide sequences from this sample produce the same CDR3. The rearrangement joins TRBV28 to TRBJ2-7; D might be TRBD1 (5 bases). V gave up 6 bases and J gave up 3 bases, with 9 bases separating them. The V gene's germline CDR1 is MDHEN and CDR2 SYDVKM. This CDR3 comprises 12 residues. For the CDR3, the DNA is TGTGCCAGCAGCTCAGACAGCTACGAGCAGTACTTC. Translation: CASSSDSYEQYF.

The V call is TRBV6-5, the J call TRBJ1-5; TRBD1 matches 8 bases. The junction had 5 bases not matched to a gene; V was cut back by 4 bases and J by 0 bases. Germline lookup yields CDR1 MNHEY and CDR2 SVGAGI. CDR3 size: 16 residues. The DNA for the CDR3 is TGTGCCAGCAGTTCTCGACAGGGGAGTAGCAATCAGCCCCAGCATTTT. Translated, it gives CASSSRQGSSNQPQHF.

This clone occurred a few times. At one boundary the junction diverges from the germline segment, which might be a read error. The rearrangement joins TRBV19 to TRBJ2-5; D is possibly TRBD2 (5 bases). Germline V lookup: CDR1 LNHDA, CDR2 SQIVND (reference sequence). The CDR3 totals 14 residues. CDR3 nucleotide sequence: TGTGCCAGTAGTACGGACTTTCGCCAAGCGACCCAGTACTTC. Protein product: CASSTDFRQATQYF.

The CDR3 reads CASSEASPRNEQFF. The CDR3 DNA reads TGTGCCAGCAGTGAAGCCTCCCCGCGCAATGAGCAGTTCTTC. This chain connects TRBV6-1 to TRBJ2-1, with D unresolved. V lost 0 bases and J 6 bases, leaving 9 bases between the germline ends. This CDR3 contains 14 residues. Per germline, CDR1 MNHNS and CDR2 SASEGT.

In its sample, this clone was seen a few times. The rearrangement joins TRBV25-1 to TRBJ1-1, with 8 positions matching TRBD1. CDR1 MGHDK and CDR2 SYGVNS come from the germline V gene. V trimming: 4 bases; J trimming: 4 bases; junction bases outside the gene matches: 5. This CDR3 has 14 residues. As DNA, the CDR3 is TGTGCCAGCAGTGTTGTAACAGGGGGCACTGAAGCTTTCTTT. Its protein is CASSVVTGGTEAFF.

This chain links TRBV30 with TRBJ1-2; no reliable D call. The CDR3 is 13 amino acids. Germline V gene sequence: CDR1 GTSNPN, CDR2 SVGIG (reference sequence). CDR3 protein: CAQEGGRLLGYTF. The DNA of the CDR3 is TGTGCTCAGGAGGGCGGACGCCTATTGGGCTACACCTTC.

The gene calls are TRBV5-1 and TRBJ1-1, with 8 bases identical to TRBD1. The CDR3 runs 14 residues. The germline V gene has CDR1 SGHRS and CDR2 YFSETQ. Trimming took 1 base from V and 3 from J; bases not matched to a gene: 2. The CDR3 reads CASSLLTGDTEAFF. The CDR3 bases are TGCGCCAGCAGCTTGCTGACAGGGGACACTGAAGCTTTCTTT.

A few counts support this clone. The J gene is TRBJ2-7, the V gene TRBV15; D gene unclear. Per germline, CDR1 LNHNV and CDR2 YYDKDF (reference sequence). The CDR3 is 13 residues long. V shed 4 bases and J shed 7 bases, with 14 bases lying between them. The CDR3 region has the DNA TGTGCCACCAGCAATAACTACCTCTGGGAGCAGTACTTC. Protein: CATSNNYLWEQYF. Using reference TRBV15 and TRBJ2-7 for the parts outside the CDR3, the full variable domain is DAMVIQNPRYQVTQFGKPVTLSCSQTLNHNVMYWYQQKSSQAPKLLFHYYDKDFNNEADTPDNFQSRRPNTSFCFLDIRSPGLGDTAMYLCATSNNYLWEQYFGPGTRLTVT.

In its sample, this clone was seen a few times. The J gene is TRBJ2-2, the V gene TRBV10-3, with 7 bases that match TRBD1. Looked up from germline, CDR1 is ENHRY and CDR2 is SYGVKD. J lost 2 bases, V lost 1 base, and 1 base had no gene match. The CDR3 is 15 amino acids. CDR3 nucleotides: TGTGCCATCAGTGAGTGGGACAGAAACACCGGGGAGCTGTTTTTT. Translated, it gives CAISEWDRNTGELFF.

This clone showed up just a few times. V is TRBV5-1 and J is TRBJ2-1; maybe TRBD1 (5 bases). Germline V gene data show CDR1 as SGHRS and CDR2 as YFSETQ. V lost 5 bases to trimming and J lost 0 bases, with 12 bases between them. The CDR3 consists of 15 residues. The CDR3 DNA reads TGCGCCAGCAGTTCAGACAGAAACTCCTACAATGAGCAGTTCTTC. It yields the protein CASSSDRNSYNEQFF.

The V gene is TRBV2, the J gene TRBJ1-1, with a tentative D call TRBD1 (5 bases). The CDR3 has 15 amino acids. V gave up 7 bases and J gave up 4 bases, with 19 bases separating them. Germline V CDR1 and CDR2: SNHLY, FYNNEI. Written as DNA, the CDR3 is TGTGCCAGCACCGACCTTGCAGGGTCGGGCACTGAAGCTTTCTTT. Amino acid sequence: CASTDLAGSGTEAFF.

The chain has TRBV7-2 and TRBJ2-3, with D hard to call. This CDR3 has 15 residues. Germline CDR1 SGHTA, CDR2 FQGNSA. V lost 1 base and J lost 1, with 9 bases in between. CDR3 DNA sequence: TGTGCCAGCAGCTTAGTTGGCCAGGGCACAGATACGCAGTATTTT. It codes for CASSLVGQGTDTQYF.

This clone was picked up a small number of times. The chain links TRBV5-6 to TRBJ2-5, with 11 bases matching TRBD2. This CDR3 contains 16 residues. Unmatched junction bases numbered 3, after V lost 0 bases and J lost 2 bases. From germline, CDR1 is SGHDT and CDR2 YYEEEE. The CDR3 protein is CASSLVSGRVQETQYF. The CDR3 DNA reads TGTGCCAGCAGCTTGGTTAGCGGGAGGGTTCAAGAGACCCAGTACTTC.

J is TRBJ1-1 and V is TRBV5-6; D is possibly TRBD1 (5 bases). Germline CDR1 reads SGHDT; CDR2 reads YYEEEE. V was clipped by 0 bases and J by 4 bases, with 7 bases between them. The CDR3 covers 13 residues. The CDR3 loop is CASSLARATEAFF. CDR3 sequence (DNA): TGTGCCAGCAGCTTGGCCAGGGCCACTGAAGCTTTCTTT. The full variable domain, rest sourced from reference TRBV5-6 and TRBJ1-1, is DAGVTQSPTHLIKTRGQQVTLRCSPKSGHDTVSWYQQALGQGPQFIFQYYEEEERQRGNFPDRFSGHQFPNYSSELNVNALLLGDSALYLCASSLARATEAFFGQGTRLTVV.

This rearrangement joins TRBV2 to TRBJ2-3; D remains unclear. The CDR3 has 14 amino acids. Germline lookup yields CDR1 SNHLY and CDR2 FYNNEI. Trimming removed 4 bases from V and 0 bases from J, with 8 bases in between. The CDR3 protein is CASSVFVSTDTQYF. The DNA for the CDR3 is TGTGCCAGCAGTGTCTTCGTTAGCACAGATACGCAGTATTTT.

The chain joins TRBV28 to TRBJ2-6, with D unresolved. This CDR3 has 16 amino acids. Per the germline V gene, CDR1 is MDHEN and CDR2 is SYDVKM. Between the trimmed V and J ends, which lost 8 bases and 0 bases, there was a span of 14 bases. For the CDR3, the DNA is TGTGCCAGCTCCCAACCCGGCGGCTCTGGGGCCAACGTCCTGACTTTC. It encodes CASSQPGGSGANVLTF.

This clone was counted between two and nine times. This rearrangement joins TRBV15 to TRBJ1-5, with 8 nucleotides matching TRBD1. Per germline, CDR1 LNHNV and CDR2 YYDKDF (reference sequence). CDR3 length: 15 amino acids. V lost 3 bases and J lost 2; bases outside the gene matches: 3. The CDR3 coding sequence is TGTGCCACCAGCAGCAGGGGGCTGGGCAATCAGCCCCAGCATTTT. It translates to CATSSRGLGNQPQHF.

This clone was detected only a few times. The DNA of the CDR3 is TGTGCCAGCAGCACACAGGGGGAGAGGGCCGGGGAGCTGTTTTTT. The encoded protein is CASSTQGERAGELFF. The gene calls are TRBV7-2 and TRBJ2-2, with 8 bases that match TRBD1. This CDR3 spans 15 amino acids. Looked up from germline, CDR1 is SGHTA and CDR2 is FQGNSA. Trimming removed 5 bases from V and 6 bases from J; junction bases left unmatched: 8.

About this clone: A junction end diverges from the germline sequence, so it may reflect a read error. The CDR3 region is CASSLLARVKTEAFF. In DNA form, the CDR3 reads TGTGCCAGCAGTTTATTGGCCAGGGTGAAGACTGAAGCTTTCTTT. This rearrangement joins TRBV27 to TRBJ1-1; D is perhaps TRBD1 (5 bases). The CDR3 totals 15 residues. Germline CDR1 MNHEY, CDR2 SMNVEV (reference sequence).

This clone was picked up a small number of times. This chain joins TRBV25-1 and TRBJ2-7, with a possible D match to TRBD1 (5 bases). This CDR3 contains 14 residues. In germline, CDR1 is MGHDK, CDR2 SYGVNS. Trimming left V 7 bases short and J 0 bases short, with 13 bases between. The CDR3 sequence: CASKQSGSSYEQYF. CDR3 nucleotides: TGTGCCAGCAAACAGTCAGGGTCCTCCTACGAGCAGTACTTC.

The chain links TRBV19 to TRBJ2-1; TRBD2 might be the D (5 bases). The CDR3 is made up of 15 amino acids. Germline CDR1 is LNHDA and CDR2 is SQIVND (reference sequence). V lost 5 bases and J lost 4, with 15 bases in between. CDR3 in amino acids: CASSVTRSGYNEQFF. CDR3 DNA: TGTGCCAGTAGTGTAACTAGATCTGGGTACAATGAGCAGTTCTTC. Full variable domain (remainder filled in from reference TRBV19 and TRBJ2-1): DGGITQSPKYLFRKEGQNVTLSCEQNLNHDAMYWYRQDPGQGLRLIYYSQIVNDFQKGDIAEGYSVSREKKESFPLTVTSAQKNPTAFYLCASSVTRSGYNEQFFGPGTRLTVL.

In its sample, this clone was seen a few times. The V gene is TRBV19, the J gene TRBJ2-1; 7 bases align to TRBD2. J was trimmed by 2 bases and V by 3 bases; bases with no gene match: 4. This CDR3 region has 15 residues. Germline CDR1 LNHDA, CDR2 SQIVND (reference sequence). The CDR3 DNA is TGTGCCAGTAGTATGTGGGGACTACCCTACAATGAGCAGTTCTTC. This sequence encodes CASSMWGLPYNEQFF.